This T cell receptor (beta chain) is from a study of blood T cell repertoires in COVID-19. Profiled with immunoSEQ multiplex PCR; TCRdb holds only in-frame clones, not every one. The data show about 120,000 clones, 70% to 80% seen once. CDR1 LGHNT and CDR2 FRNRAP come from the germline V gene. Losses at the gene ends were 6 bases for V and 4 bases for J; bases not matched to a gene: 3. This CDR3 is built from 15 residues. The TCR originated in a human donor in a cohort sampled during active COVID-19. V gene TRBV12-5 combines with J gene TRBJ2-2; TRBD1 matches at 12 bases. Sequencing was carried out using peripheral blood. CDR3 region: CASGLGQGATGELFF. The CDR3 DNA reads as TGTGCTAGTGGCCTGGGACAGGGGGCCACCGGGGAGCTGTTTTTT.